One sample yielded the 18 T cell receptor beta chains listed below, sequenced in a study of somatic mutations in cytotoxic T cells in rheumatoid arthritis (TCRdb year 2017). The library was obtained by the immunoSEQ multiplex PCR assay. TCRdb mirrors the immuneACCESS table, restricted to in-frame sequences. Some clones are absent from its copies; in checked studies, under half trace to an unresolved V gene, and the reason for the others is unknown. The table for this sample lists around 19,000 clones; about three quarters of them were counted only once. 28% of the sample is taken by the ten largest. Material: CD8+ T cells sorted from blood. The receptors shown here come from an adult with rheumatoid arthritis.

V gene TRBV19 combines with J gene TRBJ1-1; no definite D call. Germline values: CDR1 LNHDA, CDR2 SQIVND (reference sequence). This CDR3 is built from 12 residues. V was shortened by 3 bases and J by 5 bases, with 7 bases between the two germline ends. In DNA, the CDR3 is TGTGCCAGTAGTATTTCCAGGACTGAAGCTTTCTTT. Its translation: CASSISRTEAFF.

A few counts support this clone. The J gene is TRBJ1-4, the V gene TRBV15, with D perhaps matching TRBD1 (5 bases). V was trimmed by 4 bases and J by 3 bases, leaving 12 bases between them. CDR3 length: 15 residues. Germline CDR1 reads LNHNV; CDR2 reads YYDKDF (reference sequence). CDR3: CATSTLGGSNEKLFF. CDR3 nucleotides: TGTGCCACCAGCACTCTGGGGGGATCTAATGAAAAACTGTTTTTT.

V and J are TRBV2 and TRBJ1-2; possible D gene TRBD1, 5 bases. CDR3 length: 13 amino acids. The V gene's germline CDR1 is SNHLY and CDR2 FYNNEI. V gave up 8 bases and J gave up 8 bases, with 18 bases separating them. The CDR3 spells CASLRGELKGYTF. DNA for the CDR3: TGTGCCAGCTTAAGAGGGGAACTAAAGGGCTACACCTTC. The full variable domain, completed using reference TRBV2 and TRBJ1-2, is EPEVTQTPSHQVTQMGQEVILRCVPISNHLYFYWYRQILGQKVEFLVSFYNNEISEKSEIFDDQFSVERPDGSNFTLKIRSTKLEDSAMYFCASLRGELKGYTFGSGTRLTVV.

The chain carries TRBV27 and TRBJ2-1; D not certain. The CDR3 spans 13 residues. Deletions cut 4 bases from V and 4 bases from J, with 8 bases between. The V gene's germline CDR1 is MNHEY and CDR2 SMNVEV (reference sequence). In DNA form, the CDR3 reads TGTGCCAGCAGTTATGCAGTGTACAATGAGCAGTTCTTC. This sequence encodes CASSYAVYNEQFF.

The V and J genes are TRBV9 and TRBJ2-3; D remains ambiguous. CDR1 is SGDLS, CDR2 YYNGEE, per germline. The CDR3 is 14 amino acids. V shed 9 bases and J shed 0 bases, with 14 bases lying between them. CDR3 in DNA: TGTGCCACCTCAAGCCCCTCTAGCACAGATACGCAGTATTTT. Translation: CATSSPSSTDTQYF.

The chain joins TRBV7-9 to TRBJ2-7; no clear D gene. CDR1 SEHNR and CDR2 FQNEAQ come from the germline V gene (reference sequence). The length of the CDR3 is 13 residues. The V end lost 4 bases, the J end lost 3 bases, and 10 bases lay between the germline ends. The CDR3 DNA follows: TGTGCCAGCAGCTCCGAGGAGTACTACGAGCAGTACTTC. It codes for CASSSEEYYEQYF.

CDR3 residues: CASSPPLTERHGYTF. The CDR3 DNA reads TGTGCCAGCTCACCCCCTCTGACAGAGAGGCATGGCTACACCTTC. The chain has TRBV18 and TRBJ1-2; D possibly corresponds to TRBD1 (5 bases). This CDR3 region has 15 residues. Germline V gene sequence: CDR1 KGHSH, CDR2 LQKENI. V was pared by 3 bases and J by 6 bases, with 17 bases between.

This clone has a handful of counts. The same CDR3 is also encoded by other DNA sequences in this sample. CDR3 nucleotides: TGTGCCAGCAGCTTAGGGGGACAGCCCCAGCATTTT. The encoded protein is CASSLGGQPQHF. V and J are TRBV7-9 and TRBJ1-5; D is uncertain. The CDR3 runs 12 residues. V was clipped by 1 base and J by 7 bases, with 5 bases between them. Germline V gene data show CDR1 as SEHNR and CDR2 as FQNEAQ (reference sequence).

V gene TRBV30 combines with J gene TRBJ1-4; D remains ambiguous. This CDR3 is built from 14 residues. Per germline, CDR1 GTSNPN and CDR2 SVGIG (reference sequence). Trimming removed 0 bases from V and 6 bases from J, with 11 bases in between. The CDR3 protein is CAWSVDLPDEKLFF. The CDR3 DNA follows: TGTGCCTGGAGTGTAGATTTGCCAGATGAAAAACTGTTTTTT.

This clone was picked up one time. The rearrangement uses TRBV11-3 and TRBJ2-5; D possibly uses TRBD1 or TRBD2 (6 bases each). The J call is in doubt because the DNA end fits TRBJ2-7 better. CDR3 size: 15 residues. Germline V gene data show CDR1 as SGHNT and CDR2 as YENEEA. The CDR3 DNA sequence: TGTGCCAGCAGCTATGAGGGGGGTCCCTCCTACGAGCAGTACTTC. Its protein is CASSYEGGPSYEQYF.

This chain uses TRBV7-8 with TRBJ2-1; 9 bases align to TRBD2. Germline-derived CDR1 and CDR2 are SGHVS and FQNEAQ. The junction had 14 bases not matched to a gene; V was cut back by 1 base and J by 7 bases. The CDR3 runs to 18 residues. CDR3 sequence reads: CASSLVVGLAAVENEQFF. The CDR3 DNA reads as TGTGCCAGCAGCTTAGTGGTGGGACTAGCTGCGGTGGAGAATGAGCAGTTCTTC.

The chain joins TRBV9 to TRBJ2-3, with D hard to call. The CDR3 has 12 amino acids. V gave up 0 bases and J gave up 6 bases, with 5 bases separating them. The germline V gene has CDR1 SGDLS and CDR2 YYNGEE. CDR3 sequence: CASSVVGDTQYF. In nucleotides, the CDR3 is TGTGCCAGCAGCGTAGTTGGGGATACGCAGTATTTT.

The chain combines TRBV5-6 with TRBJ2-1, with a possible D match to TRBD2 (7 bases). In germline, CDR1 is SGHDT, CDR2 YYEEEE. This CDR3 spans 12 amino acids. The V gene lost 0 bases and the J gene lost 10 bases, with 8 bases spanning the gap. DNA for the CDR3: TGTGCCAGCAGCTTGGGCGGGGGCGAGCAGTTCTTC. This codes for CASSLGGGEQFF.

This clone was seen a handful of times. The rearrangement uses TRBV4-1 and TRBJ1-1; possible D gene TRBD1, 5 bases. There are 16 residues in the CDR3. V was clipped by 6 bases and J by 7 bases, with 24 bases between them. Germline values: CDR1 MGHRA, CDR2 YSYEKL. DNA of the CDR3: TGCGCCAGCAGGCCTAAACCGGGGACGGAAAGCAATGAAGCTTTCTTT. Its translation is CASRPKPGTESNEAFF.

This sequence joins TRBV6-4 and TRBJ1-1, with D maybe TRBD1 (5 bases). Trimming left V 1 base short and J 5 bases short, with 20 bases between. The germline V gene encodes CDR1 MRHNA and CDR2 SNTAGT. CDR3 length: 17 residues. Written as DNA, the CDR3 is TGTGCCAGCAGTGACTGCGAAGGGGAAAGATTAGAGACTGAAGCTTTCTTT. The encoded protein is CASSDCEGERLETEAFF.

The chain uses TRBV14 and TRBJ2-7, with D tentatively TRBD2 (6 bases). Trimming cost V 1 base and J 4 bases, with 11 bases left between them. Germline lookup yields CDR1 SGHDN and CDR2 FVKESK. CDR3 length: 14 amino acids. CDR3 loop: CASSQAAGYYEQYF. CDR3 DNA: TGTGCCAGCAGCCAAGCCGCGGGGTATTACGAGCAGTACTTC.

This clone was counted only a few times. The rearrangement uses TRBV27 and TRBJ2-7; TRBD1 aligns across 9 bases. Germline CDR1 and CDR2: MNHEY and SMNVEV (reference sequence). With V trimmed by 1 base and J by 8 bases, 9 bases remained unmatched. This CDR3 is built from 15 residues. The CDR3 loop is CASSLFPGQGFQQYF. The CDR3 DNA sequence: TGTGCCAGCAGTTTATTTCCGGGACAGGGTTTCCAGCAGTACTTC.

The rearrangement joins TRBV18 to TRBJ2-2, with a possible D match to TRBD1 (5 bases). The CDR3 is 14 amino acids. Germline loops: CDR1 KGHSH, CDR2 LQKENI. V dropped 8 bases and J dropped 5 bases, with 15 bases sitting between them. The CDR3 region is CASPPAGRTGELFF. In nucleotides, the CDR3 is TGTGCCAGCCCGCCGGCAGGGCGAACCGGGGAGCTGTTTTTT.